These T cell receptor beta chains were read from a single sample in a study of patients and donors after allogeneic stem cell transplantation. TCRdb re-derived calls from the RT-PCR reads in MiXCR, one entry per CDR3 protein. The sample has roughly 940,000 distinct CDR3 sequences, roughly 18% seen once; the top ten hold 6%. Sequenced material: blood, either unsorted or a sorted T cell fraction (not recorded which). The origin of the receptors is a human donor who was either an allogeneic HSCT recipient or a stem cell or donor lymphocyte infusion donor (not recorded which). It is not recorded whose cells these are; they may come from a transplant donor. Each CDR3 is given without its conserved first and last residue. D genes are given only for firm matches.

V gene,D gene,J gene,CDR3 protein
TRBV6-1,NA,TRBJ2-3,ASSEQKKRVALTDTQY
TRBV19,NA,TRBJ2-5,ASRTGTRGIETQY
TRBV9,TRBD2,TRBJ2-5,ASSVVSGRQETQY
TRBV15,NA,TRBJ1-2,ATSREDKPIANYGYT
TRBV20-1,TRBD1,TRBJ1-2,SARSTGEVGYT
TRBV12-3/TRBV12-4,TRBD1,TRBJ1-2,ASTGQGGGYT
TRBV12-3/TRBV12-4,TRBD2,TRBJ2-1,ASRNLLAGGDNEQF
TRBV29-1,NA,TRBJ2-7,SVKGRALDEQY
TRBV29-1,NA,TRBJ1-1,SVSGQQPNTEAF
TRBV4-1,NA,TRBJ1-1,ASRYGPTREAF
TRBV11-2,NA,TRBJ2-5,ASSLVTPQETQY
TRBV20-1,TRBD2,TRBJ2-2,SASAGTSSAGELF
TRBV20-1,TRBD2,TRBJ2-3,SARTSGGWDTQY
TRBV7-2,NA,TRBJ2-1,ASSKDPLRIVEQF
TRBV20-1,NA,TRBJ1-2,SASGTLKGGGGGYT
TRBV29-1,TRBD1,TRBJ2-7,SVVCAGQGYEQY
TRBV4-2,NA,TRBJ2-3,ASSRQSTDTQY
TRBV20-1,NA,TRBJ1-5,SARLSGAGNQPQH
TRBV4-1,TRBD1,TRBJ1-2,ASSPFRDRGSYGYT
TRBV12-3/TRBV12-4,NA,TRBJ2-4,ASSPGSRIQY
TRBV12-3/TRBV12-4,NA,TRBJ1-1,ASSFGQRNTEAF
TRBV4-1,NA,TRBJ2-7,ASSQDRGGLSYEQY
TRBV10-3,NA,TRBJ2-1,AISESKAPDGHNEQF
TRBV14,TRBD1,TRBJ2-7,ASSPTRTGVGEQY
TRBV12-3/TRBV12-4,NA,TRBJ1-5,ASSLYGGAGNQPQH
TRBV20-1,NA,TRBJ2-4,SAATEKNIQY
TRBV4-1,NA,TRBJ1-3,ASSQGLQADSGNTIY
TRBV4-3,NA,TRBJ2-5,ASSQALPTSQY
TRBV7-9,NA,TRBJ2-7,ASSALGEQY
TRBV7-8,TRBD1,TRBJ2-3,ASSRTPTGTDTQY
TRBV6-5,NA,TRBJ1-4,ASSSHLLQQVADEKLF
TRBV5-6,NA,TRBJ1-3,ASSLEGFGNTIY
TRBV3-1,NA,TRBJ2-2,ASSQERRDPTGELF
TRBV15,NA,TRBJ1-2,ATSRDRGVNGYT
TRBV7-2,NA,TRBJ2-7,ASSLEQGKKYEQY
TRBV7-3,NA,TRBJ2-1,ASSLRAVSSYNEQF
TRBV5-1,NA,TRBJ2-3,ASSLGPTSSDTQY
TRBV20-1,NA,TRBJ1-2,SAREGPRYGYT
TRBV23-1,NA,TRBJ2-2,ASSQIRGWAGELF
TRBV5-1,TRBD2,TRBJ2-1,ASSTGLAGGPYNEQF
TRBV30,NA,TRBJ2-1,AWSGPSNYNEQF
TRBV5-1,NA,TRBJ1-2,ASSLGGRNYGYT